A selection of T cell receptor beta chains follows, all from one sample in a study of blood T cell repertoires in COVID-19. Method: immunoSEQ multiplex PCR; TCRdb's copy keeps in-frame clones and lacks some. The profile covers some 90,000 clones, with approximately 85% appearing a single time and roughly 25% taken by the ten largest. Sequencing was performed on peripheral blood. Receptors were obtained from a human donor in a cohort sampled during active COVID-19. Each CDR3 is given with its conserved first and last residue. The D gene is left open where the match is weak. Expanded clones get a size class; other rows say once, few or many, or leave the size out.

v_gene	abundance	j_gene	d_gene	len	CDR3nt	CDR3aa
TRBV4-3	.	TRBJ2-2	.	14	TGCGCCAGCAGCCAAGATCCCAGGGCCGGGGAGCTGTTTTTT	CASSQDPRAGELFF
TRBV2	.	TRBJ2-7	.	14	TGTGCCAGCAGTAAATCGGACAGAGCCTACGAGCAGTACTTC	CASSKSDRAYEQYF
TRBV27	.	TRBJ1-1	.	15	TGTGCCAGCAGTTCTCCCCTGGGGGACTTCTCTGAAGCTTTCTTT	CASSSPLGDFSEAFF
TRBV6-2/TRBV6-3	few	TRBJ1-1	TRBD1	13	TGTGCCAGCAGTTGGGACAGGGGAGGTGAAGCTTTCTTT	CASSWDRGGEAFF
TRBV19	.	TRBJ1-1	TRBD1	13	TGTGCCACCATGACAGGGAAGGCCACTGAAGCTTTCTTT	CATMTGKATEAFF
TRBV28	.	TRBJ2-7	TRBD2	17	TGTGCCAGCAGCTACGGGACTAGCGGGAGCCTTTCCTACGAGCAGTACTTC	CASSYGTSGSLSYEQYF
TRBV7-2	.	TRBJ1-4	.	13	TGTGCCAGCAGCTCCAGCCACAGTGAAAAACTGTTTTTT	CASSSSHSEKLFF
TRBV3-1/TRBV3-2	once	TRBJ1-6	.	14	TGTGCCACCGTAGCGGCGGGGGGCCGGTCACCCCTCCACTTT	CATVAAGGRSPLHF
TRBV18	.	TRBJ2-1	.	12	TGTGCCAGCTCACCGATGGAGGTTGAGCAGTTCTTC	CASSPMEVEQFF
TRBV4-3	.	TRBJ1-2	TRBD1	15	TGCGCCAGCAGCTTAGACACAGGGGCTAACTATGGCTACACCTTC	CASSLDTGANYGYTF
TRBV19	.	TRBJ2-7	TRBD1	15	TGTGCCAGCACCCCCGGCAGGGGGTACCCCTACGAGCAGTACTTC	CASTPGRGYPYEQYF
TRBV19	.	TRBJ2-3	.	13	TGTGCCAGTAGTATATCACGCGGGGATACGCAGTATTTT	CASSISRGDTQYF
TRBV7-2	.	TRBJ1-4	.	13	TGTGCCAGCAGCTGGACAGAAAATGAAAAACTGTTTTTT	CASSWTENEKLFF
TRBV5-6	.	TRBJ2-7	TRBD1	14	TGTGCCAGCAGCTCGTACAGGGGAGTCTACGAGCAGTACTTC	CASSSYRGVYEQYF
TRBV30	.	TRBJ2-2	.	13	TGTGCCTGGAGTGAGATAGTCCCCGGGGAGCTGTTTTTT	CAWSEIVPGELFF
TRBV19	.	TRBJ2-7	.	15	TGTGCCAGTAGGCGCGGTGGGCGGGACTCCTACGAGCAGTACTTC	CASRRGGRDSYEQYF
TRBV25-1	.	TRBJ1-2	TRBD1	15	TGTGCCAGCAGTGACCGGGACAGGGGGCGGGAAGGCTACACCTTC	CASSDRDRGREGYTF
TRBV5-1	.	TRBJ2-2	TRBD2	21	TGCGCCAGCAGCTTTGGGCAGGCGACCGGGACTAGCGGGAGACGAGGCGGGGAGCTGTTTTTT	CASSFGQATGTSGRRGGELFF
TRBV7-7	.	TRBJ2-7	TRBD1	14	TGTGCCAGCAGCCCCGGGACAGGGGGCTACGAGCAGTACTTC	CASSPGTGGYEQYF
TRBV19	.	TRBJ2-6	.	16	TGTGCCAGTAGTATGGGGGGACCTCTAGGGGCCAACGTCCTGACTTTC	CASSMGGPLGANVLTF
TRBV4-3	.	TRBJ1-2	TRBD1	16	TGCGCCAGCAGCCAAGGGTTAGGACAGGGGCACTATGGCTACACCTTC	CASSQGLGQGHYGYTF
TRBV6-2/TRBV6-3	.	TRBJ1-1	.	14	TGTGCCAGCAGTTACTCTTCCTCGAACACTGAAGCTTTCTTT	CASSYSSSNTEAFF
TRBV19	.	TRBJ2-1	.	14	TGTGCCAGTAGTATACAGGGGTTTCAGGATGAGCAGTTCTTC	CASSIQGFQDEQFF
TRBV9	.	TRBJ2-2	.	15	TGTGCCAGCAGCCCGCAGCGGAGTAACACCGGGGAGCTGTTTTTT	CASSPQRSNTGELFF
TRBV11-3	.	TRBJ2-7	TRBD1	14	TGTGCCAGCAGCTTAGTGGACAGGACCTACGAGCAGTACTTC	CASSLVDRTYEQYF
TRBV6-5	few	TRBJ2-5	.	12	TGTGCCAGCGGCTCAGAGGCGGAGACCCAGTACTTC	CASGSEAETQYF
TRBV28	.	TRBJ1-5	.	14	TGTGCCAGCAGTTTTAGTAGAGGCAATCAGCCCCAGCATTTT	CASSFSRGNQPQHF
TRBV2	.	TRBJ2-7	.	14	TGTGCCAGCAACCCACAGGCTACTTCCCACGAGCAGTACTTC	CASNPQATSHEQYF
TRBV20-1	.	TRBJ1-3	.	15	TGCAGTGCTAGTTCTCTTCACTCGGAGGGAAACACCATATATTTT	CSASSLHSEGNTIYF
TRBV5-1	once	TRBJ2-1	TRBD1	14	TGCGCCAGCAGCCCGGGGACAGGGGGAGGAGAGCAGTTCTTC	CASSPGTGGGEQFF
TRBV19	.	TRBJ1-3	TRBD1	15	TGTGCCAGCAGGGGGGACGCGAGCTCTGGAAACACCATATATTTT	CASRGDASSGNTIYF
TRBV5-4	.	TRBJ2-1	TRBD2	17	TGTGCCAGCAGCATCGGACTAGCGGGACCCTTGGGGGATGAGCAGTTCTTC	CASSIGLAGPLGDEQFF
TRBV6-6	.	TRBJ2-6	.	15	TGTGCCAGCAGCCTCGGACAAGGTGGGGCCAACGTCCTGACTTTC	CASSLGQGGANVLTF
TRBV18	.	TRBJ2-3	TRBD2	17	TGTGCCAGCTCATCCCCGGGACTAGCGGGGAACACAGATACGCAGTATTTT	CASSSPGLAGNTDTQYF
TRBV4-3	.	TRBJ2-7	TRBD2	15	TGCGCCAGCAGCCAAGCACTAGCGGAGACCTACGAGCAGTACTTC	CASSQALAETYEQYF
TRBV7-2	.	TRBJ1-2	TRBD1	14	TGTGCCAGCAGCTTAGCCAGGGGGCCCAATGGCTACACCTTC	CASSLARGPNGYTF
TRBV3-1/TRBV3-2	.	TRBJ2-1	TRBD2	17	TGTGCCAGCAGCGGGGCTGCGTGGAGCGGGGGGGCAAATGAGCAGTTCTTC	CASSGAAWSGGANEQFF
TRBV15	.	TRBJ1-1	TRBD1	15	TGTGCCACCAGCAGAGCTGACAGGGACAACACTGAAGCTTTCTTT	CATSRADRDNTEAFF
TRBV4-3	.	TRBJ1-1	.	15	TGCGCCAGCAGCCAAGCTTTTTCAGTGAACACTGAAGCTTTCTTT	CASSQAFSVNTEAFF
TRBV27	.	TRBJ1-4	TRBD1	14	TGTGCCAGCAGTCAAGGACAGGGGGGCGAAAAACTGTTTTTT	CASSQGQGGEKLFF
TRBV6-5	.	TRBJ1-1	TRBD1	14	TGTGCCAGCAGCCACAGGGGGCTAGGCACTGAAGCTTTCTTT	CASSHRGLGTEAFF
TRBV5-6	.	TRBJ1-1	.	15	TGTGCCAGCAGCTTGGACGGTCGAATGAACACTGAAGCTTTCTTT	CASSLDGRMNTEAFF
TRBV2	once	TRBJ1-1	.	12	TGTGCCAGCCACCGGGAGAACACTGAAGCTTTCTTT	CASHRENTEAFF
TRBV15	few	TRBJ1-3	.	14	TGTGCCACCAGCAGAGACAGGGCTGGAAACACCATATATTTT	CATSRDRAGNTIYF
TRBV28	.	TRBJ2-7	TRBD1	15	TGTGCCAGCAGTTCACCCGGACAGGGGGTCGGCGAGCAGTACTTC	CASSSPGQGVGEQYF
TRBV21-1	.	TRBJ2-2	.	18	TGTGCCAGCAGCAAAACCGGGACAGGACCGACGAACACCGGGGAGCTGTTTTTT	CASSKTGTGPTNTGELFF
TRBV7-9	.	TRBJ2-1	.	16	TGTGCCAGCAGCCCCGCCGCCGGGTACTCCTACAATGAGCAGTTCTTC	CASSPAAGYSYNEQFF
TRBV3-1/TRBV3-2	.	TRBJ2-4	TRBD2	13	TGTGCCAGCAGCCGGCGGCGGGGGGGCATTCAGTACTTC	CASSRRRGGIQYF
TRBV19	.	TRBJ2-1	TRBD2	16	TGTGCCAGTAGACCGAATAGCGGGGTCTCCTACAATGAGCAGTTCTTC	CASRPNSGVSYNEQFF
TRBV7-8	.	TRBJ2-5	TRBD2	15	TGTGCCAGCAGCGATAGCGGGGGGGCCGGTGGGACCCAGTACTTC	CASSDSGGAGGTQYF
TRBV7-2	.	TRBJ1-6	.	13	TGTGCCAGCAGCCATCCAGGGGATTCACCCCTCCACTTT	CASSHPGDSPLHF
TRBV2	.	TRBJ1-3	.	13	TGTGCCAGCAGTCAGAATTCTGGAAACACCATATATTTT	CASSQNSGNTIYF
TRBV5-6	.	TRBJ1-4	.	15	TGTGCCAGCAGTTCTCGCGGGGACGGTAGTGAAAAACTGTTTTTT	CASSSRGDGSEKLFF
TRBV25-1	.	TRBJ1-4	.	13	TGTGCCACCACGGGGGTCTATAATGAAAAACTGTTTTTT	CATTGVYNEKLFF
TRBV7-6	once	TRBJ1-4	TRBD1	16	TGTGCCAGCAGCCTATCGCAGGGGGCAACTAATGAAAAACTGTTTTTT	CASSLSQGATNEKLFF